A selection of T cell receptor beta chains follows, all from one sample in a study of cytomegalovirus exposure and HLA in healthy donors. Sequencing was performed with immunoSEQ multiplex PCR; in TCRdb, only in-frame clones are kept and a portion is missing. The sample carries 150,000 or so clones, over 60% recorded once. The sample consisted of PBMCs. The source is a young woman in good health and CMV-seronegative. CDR3s include the opening cysteine and the closing phenylalanine or tryptophan. The order of the fields is D gene, V gene, clone size, J gene, CDR3 DNA, CDR3 protein. A D gene is named only where the DNA matches it firmly. Clone size is given for some rows only: seen once, a few or many times, or a class if the clone is expanded.

>TRBD1|TRBV29-1|-|TRBJ2-3
TGCAGCGTTGAGGGAGCCGGGACAGGGGTCACAGATACGCAGTATTTT
CSVEGAGTGVTDTQYF
>TRBD1|TRBV5-1|once|TRBJ2-1
TGCGCCAGCAGCGACCAGCCCACAGGGGGCCCCTACAATGAGCAGTTCTTC
CASSDQPTGGPYNEQFF
>TRBD1|TRBV18|-|TRBJ2-7
TGTGCCAGCTCACCGCGGACAGGGGGGGAGCAGTACTTC
CASSPRTGGEQYF
>TRBD2|TRBV5-4|-|TRBJ2-7
TGTGCCAGCAGCTTGTCTAGCGGGAGCTCCTACGAGCAGTACTTC
CASSLSSGSSYEQYF
>-|TRBV9|-|TRBJ1-2
TGTGCCAGCAGCACCTTACCAGGAATCCCTAACTATGGCTACACCTTC
CASSTLPGIPNYGYTF
>-|TRBV11-2|-|TRBJ2-7
TGTGCCAGCAGCGTTAGTCGCGCCTCGGGCGAGCAGTACTTC
CASSVSRASGEQYF
>-|TRBV6-6|-|TRBJ2-1
TGTGCCAGCAACTTAGACGGGAGCTCCTACAATGAGCAGTTCTTC
CASNLDGSSYNEQFF
>TRBD1|TRBV5-1|-|TRBJ2-3
TGCGCCAGCAGCACCCGGGACAGGGTCGTAGATACGCAGTATTTT
CASSTRDRVVDTQYF
>TRBD2|TRBV6-5|-|TRBJ2-7
TGTGCCAGCAAAAGGACTAGCGGGGGGCAGCAGTACTTC
CASKRTSGGQQYF
>-|TRBV5-4|-|TRBJ1-2
TGTGCCAGCAGCTTGGGACATTCTAACTATGGCTACACCTTC
CASSLGHSNYGYTF
>TRBD1|TRBV6-1|-|TRBJ2-7
TGTGCCAGCAGTGTAGACAGGGGGCCCTTCGAGCAGTACTTC
CASSVDRGPFEQYF
>-|TRBV5-1|-|TRBJ2-7
TGCGCCAGCAGCTTTGGGGGGGCCTCCTACGAGCAGTACTTC
CASSFGGASYEQYF
>-|TRBV11-2|once|TRBJ1-1
TGTGCCAGCACCTCAATGGGCAGGGTATGGACTGAAGCTTTCTTT
CASTSMGRVWTEAFF
>-|TRBV28|-|TRBJ1-5
TGTGCCAGCAGTTCGAAGTTTACTACCAATCAGCCCCAGCATTTT
CASSSKFTTNQPQHF
>-|TRBV5-1|once|TRBJ2-1
TGCGCCAGCAGGACACAGGGGACTAGTTCGTCGATTGTGCAGTTCTTC
CASRTQGTSSSIVQFF
>TRBD1|TRBV5-1|-|TRBJ1-2
TGCGCCAGCAGCTTGGTTGGGACAGACAATGGCTACACCTTC
CASSLVGTDNGYTF
>-|TRBV29-1|once|TRBJ2-1
TGCAGCGCGCAGAAGTACAATGAGCAGTTCTTC
CSAQKYNEQFF
>-|TRBV7-2|-|TRBJ2-5
TGTGCCAGCAGCTTAGAAGGGGTCCCCCTGGAGACCCAGTACTTC
CASSLEGVPLETQYF
>-|TRBV18|-|TRBJ2-1
TGTGCCAGCTCACCCGGGCAACCCGGGGTCTACAATGAGCAGTTCTTC
CASSPGQPGVYNEQFF
>TRBD2|TRBV6-1|-|TRBJ2-5
TGTGCCAGCAGTGAAGCGGGAGGGCAAGAGACCCAGTACTTC
CASSEAGGQETQYF
>TRBD1|TRBV9|few|TRBJ2-7
TGTGCCAGCAGCGTGGGGACAGGGGGTGCGGGGCGGTACTTC
CASSVGTGGAGRYF
>-|TRBV7-2|-|TRBJ1-5
TGTGCCAGCAGCCTAGGGCCCACAGGGTTAAATCAGCCCCAGCATTTT
CASSLGPTGLNQPQHF
>TRBD1|TRBV19|-|TRBJ1-5
TGTGCCAGTAGCATTACAGGGGGTAGTCAGCCCCAGCATTTT
CASSITGGSQPQHF
>TRBD1|TRBV7-3|-|TRBJ2-3
TGTGCCAGCAGCGGTACAGGGGGTTTTGATGATACGCAGTATTTT
CASSGTGGFDDTQYF
>-|TRBV18|-|TRBJ1-1
TGTGCCAGCTCACCGGGCCAGGGAGAAGCTTTCTTT
CASSPGQGEAFF
>-|TRBV10-3|-|TRBJ2-5
TGTGCCATCAGTGCGGAGGAGACCCAGTACTTC
CAISAEETQYF
>TRBD1|TRBV14|-|TRBJ1-3
TGTGCCAGCAGCCTTTCCGGGACAGGGGTTGGAAACACCATATATTTT
CASSLSGTGVGNTIYF
>-|TRBV20-1|-|TRBJ1-3
TGCAGTGCTAGGGCGGTGGACACCATATATTTT
CSARAVDTIYF
>TRBD1|TRBV28|-|TRBJ2-7
TGTGCCAGCAGTAGACAGGGCTCCTACGAGCAGTACTTC
CASSRQGSYEQYF
>-|TRBV28|-|TRBJ1-5
TGTGCCAGCAGAGAGGAGATAAGCAATCAGCCCCAGCATTTT
CASREEISNQPQHF
>-|TRBV6-5|few|TRBJ2-3
TGTGCCAGCAGTTACTCGGGACAAACAGATACGCAGTATTTT
CASSYSGQTDTQYF
>TRBD2|TRBV4-3|-|TRBJ2-2
TGCGCCAGCAGCCAAGAATTAGCGGGAAGGGCCGGGGAGCTGTTTTTT
CASSQELAGRAGELFF
>-|TRBV7-6|-|TRBJ1-1
TGTGCCAGCAGCCCACCAGGGAACATGAACACTGAAGCTTTCTTT
CASSPPGNMNTEAFF
>TRBD2|TRBV5-4|once|TRBJ2-5
TGTGCCAGCAGCTCCCAACTAGCGGGAGGAGAGACCCAGTACTTC
CASSSQLAGGETQYF
>TRBD1|TRBV5-1|-|TRBJ1-2
TGCGCCAGCAGCTTGGTGGCAGGGGGCCGTTATGGCTACACCTTC
CASSLVAGGRYGYTF
>-|TRBV7-8|-|TRBJ2-1
TGTGCCAGCAGCTTGAGACTAGTGAATGAGCAGTTCTTC
CASSLRLVNEQFF
>TRBD1|TRBV4-2|few|TRBJ1-1
TGTGCCAGCAGCCACACGACAGGGATGGACACTGAAGCTTTCTTT
CASSHTTGMDTEAFF
>-|TRBV18|-|TRBJ2-2
TGTGCCAGCTCACCCGGACAGTCGAACACCGGGGAGCTGTTTTTT
CASSPGQSNTGELFF
>-|TRBV11-3|few|TRBJ2-7
TGTGCCAGCAGCCGTGACGGGGGTTACGAGCAGTACTTC
CASSRDGGYEQYF
>-|TRBV19|-|TRBJ2-2
TGTGCCAGTAGTATTTTGGGGGCAGAGGGGGAGCTGTTTTTT
CASSILGAEGELFF